This entry lists 32 T cell receptor beta chains sequenced from one sample in a study of T cell changes during pregnancy in multiple sclerosis. Clones were read by immunoSEQ multiplex PCR, and TCRdb kept only the in-frame ones, dropping some. The sample records tens of thousands of clones, roughly nine tenths being singletons. This specimen was peripheral blood, taken before pregnancy. The receptors originated from a female donor with multiple sclerosis, enrolled in a pregnancy study.

The chain couples TRBV15 to TRBJ1-2; possibly TRBD1 for D (5 bases). Per the germline V gene, CDR1 is LNHNV and CDR2 is YYDKDF (reference sequence). Between the trimmed V and J ends, which lost 0 bases and 9 bases, there was a span of 20 bases. There are 16 residues in the CDR3. The chain's CDR3 is CATSREKSGHERSYTF. The CDR3 DNA is TGTGCCACCAGCAGAGAAAAGTCCGGACATGAGAGGAGCTACACCTTC.

A single count supports this clone. V usage is TRBV19 and J usage is TRBJ2-2; 8 bases match TRBD1. The CDR3 loop spans 15 amino acids. J lost 6 bases, V lost 5 bases, and 8 bases had no gene match. The germline V gene encodes CDR1 LNHDA and CDR2 SQIVND (reference sequence). The CDR3 protein is CASSWAGGISGELFF. In DNA form, the CDR3 reads TGTGCCAGTAGTTGGGCAGGGGGCATCTCCGGGGAGCTGTTTTTT.

This clone was picked up a small number of times. The J gene is TRBJ2-7, the V gene TRBV11-3, with 7 positions matching TRBD1. After removal of 4 bases from V and 2 bases from J, the junction contained 2 bases not matched to a gene. Germline V CDR1 and CDR2: SGHNT, YENEEA. The CDR3 sequence is 13 residues long. CDR3: CASSSGTAYEQYF. CDR3 nucleotide sequence: TGTGCCAGCAGCTCGGGGACAGCCTACGAGCAGTACTTC.

This clone occurred once. CDR3 sequence reads: CASSAGKGDYEKLFF. In nucleotides, the CDR3 is TGTGCCAGCAGCGCTGGGAAGGGGGATTATGAAAAACTGTTTTTT. V is TRBV6-5 and J is TRBJ1-4; perhaps TRBD1 as D (6 bases). The germline V gene has CDR1 MNHEY and CDR2 SVGAGI. V lost 6 bases to trimming and J lost 6 bases, with 17 bases between them. The CDR3 is made up of 15 amino acids.

V gene TRBV11-2 combines with J gene TRBJ2-7, with 7 nucleotides matching TRBD2. From germline, CDR1 is SGHAT and CDR2 FQNNGV. The CDR3 totals 14 residues. V lost 4 bases to trimming and J lost 3 bases; unmatched junction nucleotides: 6. The CDR3 DNA reads TGTGCCAGCAGCTCGGGGGGTTCAGTCTACGAGCAGTACTTC. It is translated as CASSSGGSVYEQYF.

The chain recombines TRBV19 with TRBJ1-4; no reliable D call. Germline V gene sequence: CDR1 LNHDA, CDR2 SQIVND (reference sequence). V shed 5 bases and J shed 7 bases, with 20 bases lying between them. The CDR3 has 16 amino acids. As DNA, the CDR3 is TGTGCCAGTAGTTTTCGCCCGGGCCTCGGGATTGAAAAACTGTTTTTT. Protein product: CASSFRPGLGIEKLFF. Variable domain in full (rest from reference TRBV19 and TRBJ1-4): DGGITQSPKYLFRKEGQNVTLSCEQNLNHDAMYWYRQDPGQGLRLIYYSQIVNDFQKGDIAEGYSVSREKKESFPLTVTSAQKNPTAFYLCASSFRPGLGIEKLFFGSGTQLSVL.

This clone was counted only a few times. The chain combines TRBV19 with TRBJ2-2, with D possibly TRBD2 on 6 matching bases. Germline V CDR1 and CDR2: LNHDA, SQIVND (reference sequence). V lost 4 bases and J lost 2, with 26 bases in between. The CDR3 covers 20 residues. CDR3 nucleotide sequence: TGTGCCAGTAGTACCCCCCTCCCGGGAGCAACAGCCCGAAACACCGGGGAGCTGTTTTTT. This sequence encodes CASSTPLPGATARNTGELFF.

The CDR3, as DNA: TGTGCCAGCAGCTTACTCACAAATGAAGTCTATGGCTACACCTTC. Residues: CASSLLTNEVYGYTF. This chain joins TRBV11-2 and TRBJ1-2, with D unclear. CDR3 length equals 15 residues. The germline CDR1 and CDR2 sequences are SGHAT and FQNNGV. V was cut by 2 bases and J by 4 bases, with 14 bases left in between.

This chain connects TRBV6-6 to TRBJ1-1; D gene unclear. The CDR3 consists of 12 residues. Trimming took 6 bases from V and 10 from J, leaving 15 bases between them. From germline, CDR1 is MNHNY and CDR2 SVGAGI (reference sequence). The CDR3 here is CASSLEGTVAFF. DNA of the CDR3: TGTGCCAGCAGCCTAGAGGGTACCGTAGCTTTCTTT.

The chain recombines TRBV6-1 with TRBJ2-3; D possibly corresponds to TRBD2 (7 bases). V gave up 8 bases and J gave up 6 bases, with 18 bases separating them. The CDR3 consists of 14 residues. CDR1 and CDR2 from the germline V gene are MNHNS and SASEGT. The CDR3 DNA reads as TGTGCCAGCGGGGGGCGGGGGCTTTTGGATACGCAGTATTTT. Protein sequence: CASGGRGLLDTQYF.

The V gene is TRBV29-1, the J gene TRBJ2-7; D gene unclear. V lost 2 bases to trimming and J lost 3 bases, with 14 bases between them. The V gene's germline CDR1 is SQVTM and CDR2 ANQGSEA. This CDR3 comprises 14 residues. CDR3 DNA: TGCAGCGTTGAACTGGGCCCAACTTTCTACGAGCAGTACTTC. Translating it yields CSVELGPTFYEQYF.

This chain joins TRBV9 and TRBJ1-1, with 7 bases identical to TRBD1. Trimming at V came to 0 bases and at J to 6 bases, leaving 8 bases not matched to a gene. Germline V gene lookup returns CDR1 SGDLS and CDR2 YYNGEE. The CDR3 runs to 15 residues. The CDR3 region has the DNA TGTGCCAGCAGCGTAGATCCAGGAGGGGGCTCTGAAGCTTTCTTT. Its translation: CASSVDPGGGSEAFF.

The chain links TRBV27 to TRBJ2-7; D unclear. Looked up from germline, CDR1 is MNHEY and CDR2 is SMNVEV (reference sequence). This CDR3 comprises 13 residues. V was cut by 5 bases and J by 1 base, with 9 bases left in between. CDR3 in DNA: TGTGCCAGCAGTCGACAATATTCCTACGAGCAGTACTTC. Its protein is CASSRQYSYEQYF.

This clone was detected a few times. This chain uses TRBV19 with TRBJ2-1; TRBD2 aligns across 13 bases. V lost 9 bases, J lost 4 bases, and 3 bases stayed unmatched. Germline loops: CDR1 LNHDA, CDR2 SQIVND (reference sequence). CDR3 length: 14 amino acids. CDR3 in amino acids: CASSGLAGYNEQFF. In nucleotides, the CDR3 is TGTGCCAGCTCGGGACTAGCGGGGTACAATGAGCAGTTCTTC.

The chain uses TRBV2 and TRBJ1-1; 9 bases align to TRBD1. V dropped 4 bases and J dropped 12; count of bases not matched to a gene: 9. The CDR3 length is 13 residues. Looked up from germline, CDR1 is SNHLY and CDR2 is FYNNEI. The CDR3 DNA reads as TGTGCCAGCAGTGTTCCGGGACAGGGTATAACTTTCTTT. Protein product: CASSVPGQGITFF.

V gene TRBV19 combines with J gene TRBJ2-1; TRBD2 agrees at 9 bases. The V segment lost 9 bases and the J segment 10 bases; nucleotides outside the gene matches: 16. Germline CDR1 is LNHDA and CDR2 is SQIVND (reference sequence). The CDR3 spans 15 residues. In nucleotides, the CDR3 is TGTGCCAGCAGTGGGGGCGGGGGGGCCTTAGGCGAGCAGTTCTTC. Protein: CASSGGGGALGEQFF.

The rearrangement uses TRBV14 and TRBJ2-7; 10 positions match TRBD2. This CDR3 has 14 amino acids. V shed 7 bases and J 2 bases; nucleotides not matched to a gene: 5. Per germline, CDR1 SGHDN and CDR2 FVKESK. In nucleotides, the CDR3 is TGTGCCAGCACCCTAGCGGGGGACCCCTACGAGCAGTACTTC. Its translation is CASTLAGDPYEQYF. Complete variable domain (other parts from reference TRBV14 and TRBJ2-7): EAGVTQFPSHSVIEKGQTVTLRCDPISGHDNLYWYRRVMGKEIKFLLHFVKESKQDESGMPNNRFLAERTGGTYSTLKVQPAELEDSGVYFCASTLAGDPYEQYFGPGTRLTVT.

This clone was detected once. CDR3 loop: CASSSYRGNQPQHF. In nucleotides, the CDR3 is TGTGCCAGTAGTAGCTACAGGGGTAATCAGCCCCAGCATTTT. This sequence joins TRBV19 and TRBJ1-5, with TRBD1 matching 7 bases. This CDR3 contains 14 residues. CDR1 and CDR2 (germline): LNHDA, SQIVND (reference sequence). V dropped 4 bases and J dropped 4; count of bases not matched to a gene: 4.

The V gene is TRBV13, the J gene TRBJ2-3; TRBD2 matches 11 bases. The CDR3 totals 20 residues. CDR1 PRHDT and CDR2 FYEKMQ come from the germline V gene (reference sequence). V lost 0 bases to trimming and J lost 0 bases; unmatched junction nucleotides: 11. CDR3: CASSLGARLAGGTSTDTQYF. In DNA form, the CDR3 reads TGTGCCAGCAGCTTAGGCGCCCGGCTAGCGGGGGGAACTAGCACAGATACGCAGTATTTT.

This clone was detected only a few times. A read error may account for a junction end that differs from germline. This chain connects TRBV2 to TRBJ1-1; 7 bases match TRBD1. Germline V gene sequence: CDR1 SNHLY, CDR2 FYNNEI. The CDR3 has 14 residues. Here the CDR3 reads CASREGTANTEAFF. Here the CDR3 DNA reads TGTGCCAGCAGGGAAGGGACAGCTAACACTGAAGCTTTCTTT.

The J gene is TRBJ2-2, the V gene TRBV28; possibly TRBD2 for D (5 bases). Germline loops: CDR1 MDHEN, CDR2 SYDVKM. V was pared by 3 bases and J by 5 bases, with 16 bases between. The CDR3 has 16 amino acids. The CDR3 coding sequence is TGTGCCAGCAGTTTGTTTCGGCTAGCAGATACCGGGGAGCTGTTTTTT. Amino acid sequence: CASSLFRLADTGELFF. Full variable domain (remainder filled in from reference TRBV28 and TRBJ2-2): DVKVTQSSRYLVKRTGEKVFLECVQDMDHENMFWYRQDPGLGLRLIYFSYDVKMKEKGDIPEGYSVSREKKERFSLILESASTNQTSMYLCASSLFRLADTGELFFGEGSRLTVL.

This chain connects TRBV18 to TRBJ2-7, with 8 bases aligning to TRBD1. V dropped 5 bases and J dropped 3; count of bases not matched to a gene: 12. This CDR3 spans 16 amino acids. From germline, CDR1 is KGHSH and CDR2 LQKENI. CDR3 sequence reads: CASSEYSGQVIYEQYF. The DNA for the CDR3 is TGTGCCAGCTCAGAGTACTCGGGACAGGTAATCTACGAGCAGTACTTC.

The table lists this clone with a count of one. The chain has TRBV2 and TRBJ1-2, with 7 bases that match TRBD1. V lost 3 bases, J lost 0 bases, and 13 bases stayed unmatched. The CDR3 runs to 18 residues. Germline lookup yields CDR1 SNHLY and CDR2 FYNNEI. DNA of the CDR3: TGTGCCAGCAGTGACATTGGAAGACAGGGACGATCTAACTATGGCTACACCTTC. It codes for CASSDIGRQGRSNYGYTF.

The gene calls are TRBV5-8 and TRBJ2-7, with TRBD2 matching over 8 bases. Germline assignment: CDR1 SGHTS and CDR2 YDEGEE. CDR3 length: 13 residues. Trimming took 7 bases from V and 2 from J; bases not matched to a gene: 5. In DNA form, the CDR3 reads TGTGCCAGCCTCAGCGGGGGCGCCTACGAGCAGTACTTC. As protein: CASLSGGAYEQYF.

This chain uses TRBV4-3 with TRBJ1-6; D gene uncertain. CDR1 is LGHNA and CDR2 is YSLEER in the germline V gene. V lost 3 bases to trimming and J lost 0 bases, with 18 bases between them. The CDR3 sequence is 19 residues long. CDR3: CASSHDSATESSYNSPLHF. The CDR3 DNA reads TGCGCCAGCAGCCATGATTCAGCGACCGAAAGCTCCTATAATTCACCCCTCCACTTT.

The chain uses TRBV9 and TRBJ2-7; 10 bases fit TRBD1. Germline CDR1 reads SGDLS; CDR2 reads YYNGEE. CDR3 size: 14 residues. The trim removed 2 bases at V and 3 bases at J, leaving 2 bases unmatched. The CDR3 region is CASSVGTGDYEQYF. The CDR3, as DNA: TGTGCCAGCAGCGTTGGGACAGGGGACTACGAGCAGTACTTC.

The chain has TRBV19 and TRBJ2-7, with D possibly matching TRBD1 (6 bases). Germline assignment: CDR1 LNHDA and CDR2 SQIVND (reference sequence). The CDR3 loop spans 13 amino acids. V lost 8 bases and J lost 2, with 13 bases in between. CDR3 amino acids: CASGQGITYEQYF. The DNA of the CDR3 is TGTGCCAGTGGCCAGGGGATCACCTACGAGCAGTACTTC.

The chain employs TRBV6-1 and TRBJ2-7, with D possibly TRBD2 on 5 matching bases. CDR3 length: 13 amino acids. V lost 2 bases, J lost 5 bases, and 10 bases lay in between. The germline V gene has CDR1 MNHNS and CDR2 SASEGT. CDR3 nucleotide sequence: TGTGCCAGCAGTGAAATGGACTCTAACGAGCAGTACTTC. It yields the protein CASSEMDSNEQYF.

The V call is TRBV10-2, the J call TRBJ1-1, with TRBD1 matching over 7 bases. From germline, CDR1 is WSHSY and CDR2 SAAADI. V lost 8 bases to trimming and J lost 4 bases; unmatched junction nucleotides: 10. This CDR3 contains 14 residues. Here the CDR3 DNA reads TGCGCCAGCCAGGGGGGTAGTAGGGTCACTGAAGCTTTCTTT. Protein: CASQGGSRVTEAFF.

Turning to this clone: This sample includes further DNA sequences coding for the same CDR3. The gene calls are TRBV27 and TRBJ2-7, with 8 bases that match TRBD1. The trim removed 6 bases at V and 0 bases at J, leaving 7 bases unmatched. CDR3 length: 15 residues. Germline V gene sequence: CDR1 MNHEY, CDR2 SMNVEV (reference sequence). The CDR3 loop is CASSPDRANSYEQYF. The DNA of the CDR3 is TGTGCCAGCAGCCCGGACAGGGCTAACTCCTACGAGCAGTACTTC.

This chain uses TRBV29-1 with TRBJ2-5, with 9 bases fitting TRBD2. The CDR3 length is 18 residues. Germline CDR1 and CDR2: SQVTM and ANQGSEA. V lost 0 bases, J lost 0 bases, and 11 bases stayed unmatched. The CDR3 sequence is CSVEEGTLAGPYQETQYF. CDR3 bases: TGCAGCGTTGAAGAGGGTACGCTAGCGGGGCCCTACCAAGAGACCCAGTACTTC.

The chain carries TRBV7-2 and TRBJ2-3, with TRBD1 matching over 7 bases. The CDR3 extends over 14 amino acids. Germline V CDR1 and CDR2: SGHTA, FQGNSA. The J segment lost 4 bases and the V segment lost 4 bases, leaving 5 bases of the junction unmatched. The CDR3 region has the DNA TGTGCCAGCAGCTCCAACAGGGGTGCAGATACGCAGTATTTT. As protein: CASSSNRGADTQYF.